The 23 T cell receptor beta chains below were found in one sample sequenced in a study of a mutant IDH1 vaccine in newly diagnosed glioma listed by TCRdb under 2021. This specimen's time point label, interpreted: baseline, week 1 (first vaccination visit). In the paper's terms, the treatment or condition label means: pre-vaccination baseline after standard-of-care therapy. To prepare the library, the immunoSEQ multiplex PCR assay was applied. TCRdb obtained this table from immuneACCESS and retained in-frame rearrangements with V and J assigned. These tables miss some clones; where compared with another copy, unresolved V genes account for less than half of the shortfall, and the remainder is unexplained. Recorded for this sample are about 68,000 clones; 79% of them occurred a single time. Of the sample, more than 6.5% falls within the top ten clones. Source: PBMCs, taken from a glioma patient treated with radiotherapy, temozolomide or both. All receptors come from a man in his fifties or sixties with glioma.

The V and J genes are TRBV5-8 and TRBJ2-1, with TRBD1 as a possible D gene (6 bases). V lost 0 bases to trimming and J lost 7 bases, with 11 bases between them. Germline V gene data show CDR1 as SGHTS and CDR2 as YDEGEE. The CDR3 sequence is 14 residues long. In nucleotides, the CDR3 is TGTGCCAGCAGCTTGGCAACAGGGATAAATGAGCAGTTCTTC. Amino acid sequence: CASSLATGINEQFF.

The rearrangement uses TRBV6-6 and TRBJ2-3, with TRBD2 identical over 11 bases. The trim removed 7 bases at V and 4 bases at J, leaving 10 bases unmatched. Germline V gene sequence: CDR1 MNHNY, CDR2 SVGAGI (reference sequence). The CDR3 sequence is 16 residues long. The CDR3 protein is CASTKGLAAGSDTQYF. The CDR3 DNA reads TGTGCCAGCACCAAGGGACTAGCGGCTGGCTCAGATACGCAGTATTTT.

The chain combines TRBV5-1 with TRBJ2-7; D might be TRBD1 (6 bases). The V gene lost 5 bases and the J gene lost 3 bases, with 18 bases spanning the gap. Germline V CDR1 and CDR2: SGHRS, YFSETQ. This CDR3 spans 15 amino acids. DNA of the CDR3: TGCGCCAGCAGTCTAAACCAGGGACAAGGCTACGAGCAGTACTTC. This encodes CASSLNQGQGYEQYF.

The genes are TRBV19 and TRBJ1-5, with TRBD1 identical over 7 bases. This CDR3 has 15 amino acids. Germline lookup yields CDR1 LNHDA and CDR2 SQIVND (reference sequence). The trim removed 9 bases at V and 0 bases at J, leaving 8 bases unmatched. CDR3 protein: CASLGTVYSNQPQHF. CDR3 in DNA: TGTGCCAGCCTAGGGACAGTGTATAGCAATCAGCCCCAGCATTTT.

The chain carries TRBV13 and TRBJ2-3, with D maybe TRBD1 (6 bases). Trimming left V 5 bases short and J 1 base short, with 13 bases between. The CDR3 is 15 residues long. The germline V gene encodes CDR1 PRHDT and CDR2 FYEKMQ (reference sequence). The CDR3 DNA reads TGTGCCAGCAGCCCCTTAGAGGGGGGCACAGATACGCAGTATTTT. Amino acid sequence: CASSPLEGGTDTQYF.

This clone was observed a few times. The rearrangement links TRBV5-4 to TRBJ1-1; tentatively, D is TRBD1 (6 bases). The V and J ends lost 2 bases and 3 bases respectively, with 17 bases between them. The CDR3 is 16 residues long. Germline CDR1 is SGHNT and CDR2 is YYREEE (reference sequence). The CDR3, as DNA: TGTGCCAGCAGCTTATCCGGGGGCCGCGGGGACACTGAAGCTTTCTTT. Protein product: CASSLSGGRGDTEAFF.

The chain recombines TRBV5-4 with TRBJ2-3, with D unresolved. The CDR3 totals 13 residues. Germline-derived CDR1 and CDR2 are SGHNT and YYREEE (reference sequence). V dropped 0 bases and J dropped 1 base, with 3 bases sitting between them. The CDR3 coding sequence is TGTGCCAGCAGCTTGGGTCGCACAGATACGCAGTATTTT. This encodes CASSLGRTDTQYF. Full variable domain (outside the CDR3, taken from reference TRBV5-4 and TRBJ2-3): ETGVTQSPTHLIKTRGQQVTLRCSSQSGHNTVSWYQQALGQGPQFIFQYYREEENGRGNFPPRFSGLQFPNYSSELNVNALELDDSALYLCASSLGRTDTQYFGPGTRLTVL.

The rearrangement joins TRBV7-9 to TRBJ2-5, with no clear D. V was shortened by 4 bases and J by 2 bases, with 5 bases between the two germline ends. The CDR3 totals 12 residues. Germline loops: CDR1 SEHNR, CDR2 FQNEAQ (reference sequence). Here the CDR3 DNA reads TGTGCCAGCAGCTCGCATCAAGAGACCCAGTACTTC. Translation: CASSSHQETQYF.

CDR3 sequence (DNA): TGCGCCAGCAGCTTGGGGGGGACAGGGCCGTACAATGAGCAGTTCTTC. It translates to CASSLGGTGPYNEQFF. The chain recombines TRBV5-1 with TRBJ2-1; 9 bases are a match to TRBD1. Germline CDR1 reads SGHRS; CDR2 reads YFSETQ. This CDR3 is built from 16 residues. Losses at the gene ends were 0 bases for V and 4 bases for J; bases not matched to a gene: 5.

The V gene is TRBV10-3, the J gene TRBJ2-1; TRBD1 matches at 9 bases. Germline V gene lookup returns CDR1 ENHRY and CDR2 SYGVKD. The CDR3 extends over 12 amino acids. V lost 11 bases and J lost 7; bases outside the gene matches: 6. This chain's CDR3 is CALGTGSNEQFF. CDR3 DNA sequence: TGTGCCCTAGGGACAGGGTCTAATGAGCAGTTCTTC.

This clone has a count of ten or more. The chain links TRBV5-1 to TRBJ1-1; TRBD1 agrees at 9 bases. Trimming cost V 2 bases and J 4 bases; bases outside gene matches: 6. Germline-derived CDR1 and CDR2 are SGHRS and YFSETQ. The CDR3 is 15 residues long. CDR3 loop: CASSLGTGLITEAFF. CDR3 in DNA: TGCGCCAGCAGCTTAGGGACAGGGCTTATCACTGAAGCTTTCTTT. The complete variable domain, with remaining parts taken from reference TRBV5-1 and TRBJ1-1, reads KAGVTQTPRYLIKTRGQQVTLSCSPISGHRSVSWYQQTPGQGLQFLFEYFSETQRNKGNFPGRFSGRQFSNSRSEMNVSTLELGDSALYLCASSLGTGLITEAFFGQGTRLTVV.

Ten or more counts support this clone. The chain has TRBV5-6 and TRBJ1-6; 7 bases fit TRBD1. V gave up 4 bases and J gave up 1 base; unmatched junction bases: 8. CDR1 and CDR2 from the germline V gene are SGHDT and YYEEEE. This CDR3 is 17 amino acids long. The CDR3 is CASSIRQGGSYNSPLHF. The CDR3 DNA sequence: TGTGCCAGCAGCATACGACAGGGAGGGTCCTATAATTCACCCCTCCACTTT.

The CDR3 coding sequence is TGTGCCAGCAGCTTAGGATCTACAGGGGGCAGTGAGCAGTTCTTC. Its translation: CASSLGSTGGSEQFF. The genes are TRBV7-9 and TRBJ2-1; the match to TRBD1 covers 9 bases. The V and J ends lost 1 base and 9 bases, in that order; junction bases with no gene match: 7. Per germline, CDR1 SEHNR and CDR2 FQNEAQ (reference sequence). This CDR3 is built from 15 residues. Complete variable domain (other parts from reference TRBV7-9 and TRBJ2-1): DTGVSQNPRHKITKRGQNVTFRCDPISEHNRLYWYRQTLGQGPEFLTYFQNEAQLEKSRLLSDRFSAERPKGSFSTLEIQRTEQGDSAMYLCASSLGSTGGSEQFFGPGTRLTVL.

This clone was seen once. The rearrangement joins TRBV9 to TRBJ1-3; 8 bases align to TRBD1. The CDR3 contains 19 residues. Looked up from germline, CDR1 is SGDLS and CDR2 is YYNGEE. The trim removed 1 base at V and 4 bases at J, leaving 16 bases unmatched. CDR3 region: CASSVLPTGGWQRGNTIYF. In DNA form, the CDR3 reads TGTGCCAGCAGCGTACTTCCCACAGGGGGTTGGCAGAGGGGAAACACCATATATTTT.

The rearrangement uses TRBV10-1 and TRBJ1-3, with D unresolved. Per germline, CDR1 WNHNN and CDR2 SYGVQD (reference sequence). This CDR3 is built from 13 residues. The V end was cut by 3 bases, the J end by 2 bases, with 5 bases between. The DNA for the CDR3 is TGCGCCAGCAGTGATGGGACTGGAAACACCATATATTTT. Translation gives CASSDGTGNTIYF.

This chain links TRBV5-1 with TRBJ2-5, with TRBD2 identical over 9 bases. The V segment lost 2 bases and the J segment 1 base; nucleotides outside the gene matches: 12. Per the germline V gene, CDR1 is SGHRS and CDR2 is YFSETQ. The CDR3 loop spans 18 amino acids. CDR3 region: CASSFPTRLADPQETQYF. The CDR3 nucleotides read TGCGCCAGCAGCTTCCCAACCCGACTAGCGGACCCCCAAGAGACCCAGTACTTC.

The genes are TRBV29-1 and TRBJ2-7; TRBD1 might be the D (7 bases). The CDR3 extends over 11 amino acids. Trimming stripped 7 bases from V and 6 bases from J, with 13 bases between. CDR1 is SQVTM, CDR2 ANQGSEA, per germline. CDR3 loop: CSAWQGGEQYF. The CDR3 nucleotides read TGCAGCGCATGGCAGGGGGGCGAGCAGTACTTC.

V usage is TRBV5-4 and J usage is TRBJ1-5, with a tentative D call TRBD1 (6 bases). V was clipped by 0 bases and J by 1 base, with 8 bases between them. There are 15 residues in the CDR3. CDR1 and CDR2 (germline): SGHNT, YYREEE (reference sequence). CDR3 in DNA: TGTGCCAGCAGCTTGGGGCAGGGGAGCAATCAGCCCCAGCATTTT. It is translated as CASSLGQGSNQPQHF.

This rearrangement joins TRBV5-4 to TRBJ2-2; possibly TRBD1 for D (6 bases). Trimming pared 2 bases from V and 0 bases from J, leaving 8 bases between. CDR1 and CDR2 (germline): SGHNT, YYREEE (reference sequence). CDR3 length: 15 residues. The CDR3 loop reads CASSFGQSNTGELFF. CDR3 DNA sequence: TGTGCCAGCAGCTTCGGACAGTCGAACACCGGGGAGCTGTTTTTT.

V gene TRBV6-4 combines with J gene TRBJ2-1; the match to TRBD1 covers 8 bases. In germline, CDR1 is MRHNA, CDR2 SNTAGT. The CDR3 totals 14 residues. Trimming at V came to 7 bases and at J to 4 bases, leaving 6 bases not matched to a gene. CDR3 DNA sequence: TGTGCCAGCAACACAGGGGGACGTTACAATGAGCAGTTCTTC. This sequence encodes CASNTGGRYNEQFF.

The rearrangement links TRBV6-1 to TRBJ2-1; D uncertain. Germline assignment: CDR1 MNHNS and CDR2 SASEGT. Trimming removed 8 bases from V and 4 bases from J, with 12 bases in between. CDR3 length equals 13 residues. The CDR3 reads CASDLGRYNEQFF. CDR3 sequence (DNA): TGTGCCAGCGATCTGGGCAGGTACAATGAGCAGTTCTTC.

CDR3 in DNA: TGTGCCAGCAGCCTCCGGGCCGCCTTATCCACAGATACGCAGTATTTT. Protein: CASSLRAALSTDTQYF. The chain is built from TRBV7-2 and TRBJ2-3; D is undetermined. The CDR3 contains 16 residues. Germline lookup yields CDR1 SGHTA and CDR2 FQGNSA. The V end was cut by 5 bases, the J end by 2 bases, with 17 bases between. The full variable domain, rest sourced from reference TRBV7-2 and TRBJ2-3, is GAGVSQSPSNKVTEKGKDVELRCDPISGHTALYWYRQSLGQGLEFLIYFQGNSAPDKSGLPSDRFSAERTGGSVSTLTIQRTQQEDSAVYLCASSLRAALSTDTQYFGPGTRLTVL.

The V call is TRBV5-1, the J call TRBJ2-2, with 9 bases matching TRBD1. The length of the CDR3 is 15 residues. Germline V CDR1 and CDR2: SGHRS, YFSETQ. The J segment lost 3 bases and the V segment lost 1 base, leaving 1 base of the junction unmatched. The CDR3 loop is CASSLTGGDTGELFF. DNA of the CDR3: TGCGCCAGCAGCTTGACAGGGGGCGACACCGGGGAGCTGTTTTTT.